Listed below are T cell receptor beta chains from one sample, sequenced in a study of blood T cell repertoires in COVID-19. The repertoire was sequenced with immunoSEQ multiplex PCR; TCRdb's copy has only in-frame clones and lacks some. Of 250,000 to 400,000 clones in the sample, approximately 87% were seen once. Source material: peripheral blood. The receptors come from a young woman with COVID-19, enrolled during active disease. Each CDR3 is given with its conserved first and last residue. D genes are given only for firm matches. Clone size appears in some rows only: once, few, many, or a class for an expanded clone.

TRBV7-3	TRBJ2-3	TRBD1	once	TGTGCCAGCAGCCGGGACAGGGGCTACACAGATACGCAGTATTTT	CASSRDRGYTDTQYF
TRBV9	TRBJ2-7	-	-	TGTGCCAGCAGCGTAGATGGACACTTCACAGGCGAGCAGTACTTC	CASSVDGHFTGEQYF
TRBV5-1	TRBJ1-2	-	-	TGCGCCAGCAGCTTGCGGAGGGGTGGTAACTATGGCTACACCTTC	CASSLRRGGNYGYTF
TRBV2	TRBJ2-1	TRBD2	-	TGTGCCAGCAGTCCCTACTTAGCGGGAGCCTACAATGAGCAGTTCTTC	CASSPYLAGAYNEQFF
TRBV5-4	TRBJ2-7	-	-	TGTGCCAGCAGCAGGGCGGCGGGAAACTACGAGCAGTACTTC	CASSRAAGNYEQYF
TRBV10-2	TRBJ2-5	-	once	TGCGCCAGCAGTGAGTCCAATAGCGATGGGACCCAGTACTTC	CASSESNSDGTQYF
TRBV12-3/TRBV12-4	TRBJ2-7	-	-	TGTGCCAGCAGTTTAAGCGTCTACGAGCAGTACTTC	CASSLSVYEQYF
TRBV2	TRBJ2-3	TRBD1	-	TGTGCCAGCACCCCAAGGGGGCTCACAGATACGCAGTATTTT	CASTPRGLTDTQYF
TRBV27	TRBJ2-7	TRBD2	-	TGTGCCAGCCGGGGGGGCGTCAGCGGCTACGAGCAGTACTTC	CASRGGVSGYEQYF
TRBV12-3/TRBV12-4	TRBJ1-1	-	-	TGTGCCAGCAGTCTTGCCGGCGGTGCTGAAGCTTTCTTT	CASSLAGGAEAFF
TRBV4-1	TRBJ2-1	-	-	TGCGCCAGCAGCCAAGTGAAGAGCTCCTACAATGAGCAGTTCTTC	CASSQVKSSYNEQFF
TRBV7-9	TRBJ1-3	-	once	TGTGCCAGCAGCCAATCTGGAAACACCATATATTTT	CASSQSGNTIYF
TRBV7-8	TRBJ2-1	-	-	TGTGCCAGCAGCCCACCCAGCGGGCGGGGCAATGAGCAGTTCTTC	CASSPPSGRGNEQFF
TRBV28	TRBJ1-1	TRBD1	-	TGTGCCAGCAGTGACACAGGGGGTATCACTGAAGCTTTCTTT	CASSDTGGITEAFF
TRBV27	TRBJ1-1	TRBD1	-	TGTGCCAGCAGACAACAGGGGGGGAACACTGAAGCTTTCTTT	CASRQQGGNTEAFF
TRBV5-8	TRBJ2-3	-	-	TGTGCCAGCAGCTTGCGGCAGGCCTTGGATACGCAGTATTTT	CASSLRQALDTQYF
TRBV4-1	TRBJ1-6	-	-	TGCGCCAGCAGCCAATTCCCAAATTCACCCCTCCACTTT	CASSQFPNSPLHF
TRBV3-1/TRBV3-2	TRBJ2-5	-	-	TGTGCCAGCAGCCAATCGGCGGTAGCTCCCGGCGGGACCCAGTACTTC	CASSQSAVAPGGTQYF
TRBV9	TRBJ1-1	TRBD1	-	TGTGCCAGCAGCGAATACAGGGGTGAAGCTTTCTTT	CASSEYRGEAFF
TRBV5-4	TRBJ2-1	TRBD1	-	TGTGCCAGCAGCTTGGCCCGACAGGGGGCGATGGGTGAGCAGTTCTTC	CASSLARQGAMGEQFF
TRBV7-9	TRBJ1-1	TRBD1	-	TGTGCCAGCAGCTTTATGACAGGGGTGAACACTGAAGCTTTCTTT	CASSFMTGVNTEAFF
TRBV28	TRBJ2-7	TRBD2	-	TGTGCCAGCAGTCCTCACCCCCTAGCGGGTCTCTACGAGCAGTACTTC	CASSPHPLAGLYEQYF
TRBV28	TRBJ1-5	-	-	TGTGCCAGCACCTCCTCTATGCGCGGTTCCAATCAGCCCCAGCATTTT	CASTSSMRGSNQPQHF
TRBV27	TRBJ1-2	TRBD1	-	TGTGCCAGCAGTTTAAATCGAGGGGGCGGTGGCTACACCTTC	CASSLNRGGGGYTF
TRBV18	TRBJ1-1	TRBD1	-	TGTGCCAGCTCACCAGAAGTGACAGGGGTCCCCCGGGGCACTGAAGCTTTCTTT	CASSPEVTGVPRGTEAFF
TRBV19	TRBJ2-7	TRBD2	-	TGTGCCAGTAGTTGGACTAGCGGGAGTTACGAGCAGTACTTC	CASSWTSGSYEQYF
TRBV5-1	TRBJ1-4	-	-	TGCGCCAGCAGCGCCTCCGGGGCCAGGGGTAATGAAAAACTGTTTTTT	CASSASGARGNEKLFF
TRBV7-8	TRBJ2-7	-	-	TGTGCCAGCAGCTTCCGACTTCTAGCCTACGAGCAGTACTTC	CASSFRLLAYEQYF
TRBV10-2	TRBJ2-7	-	-	TGCGCCAGCAGACCCACAGAACCCTACGAGCAGTACTTC	CASRPTEPYEQYF
TRBV6-2/TRBV6-3	TRBJ1-5	-	-	TGTGCCAGCAGTTTTGCCTCCGGTCATAGCAATCAGCCCCAGCATTTT	CASSFASGHSNQPQHF
TRBV29-1	TRBJ1-2	-	-	TGCAGCGTTGAAGGGGGCGATGGCTACACCTTC	CSVEGGDGYTF
TRBV29-1	TRBJ1-1	-	once	TGCAGCGCCATACAGACGGGGGGGACTGAAGCTTTCTTT	CSAIQTGGTEAFF
TRBV27	TRBJ1-1	-	-	TGTGCCAGCAGCTCCGGACAGTCTGAAGCTTTCTTT	CASSSGQSEAFF
TRBV19	TRBJ2-2	-	-	TGTGCCAGTTCCAGGGCTGCCGGGGAGCTGTTTTTT	CASSRAAGELFF
TRBV4-2	TRBJ2-1	TRBD2	-	TGTGCCAGCAGCCAAGCGGGCGGGAGGACCTACAATGAGCAGTTCTTC	CASSQAGGRTYNEQFF
TRBV19	TRBJ1-2	-	-	TGTGCCAGTAGTATAGGCTCTAGGGGCGCGGATGGCTACACCTTC	CASSIGSRGADGYTF
TRBV2	TRBJ2-2	-	-	TGTGCCAGCAGTGAAGATATACGGGAGAACACCGGGGAGCTGTTTTTT	CASSEDIRENTGELFF
TRBV6-5	TRBJ1-2	-	-	TGTGCCAGCACCACGGCGGGTTTAGGGAATGGCTACACCTTC	CASTTAGLGNGYTF
TRBV27	TRBJ1-4	-	-	TGTGCCAGCAGTTTACTCGGGAGTCGAAATGAAAAACTGTTTTTT	CASSLLGSRNEKLFF
TRBV5-6	TRBJ2-5	-	-	TGTGCCAGCGGGTCAGGGCGAAAAGAGACCCAGTACTTC	CASGSGRKETQYF
TRBV27	TRBJ1-1	-	-	TGTGCCAGCAGTTCCCTCCCCCGCAGGGTTGCTTTCTTT	CASSSLPRRVAFF
TRBV12-5	TRBJ1-5	-	-	TGTGCTAGTGGTTCCTCGCTAGTGGCAGGGTTTAGCAATCAGCCCCAGCATTTT	CASGSSLVAGFSNQPQHF
TRBV7-2	TRBJ1-4	-	-	TGTGCCAGCAGCTTAGACCGGGGTTCTAATGAAAAACTGTTTTTT	CASSLDRGSNEKLFF